This TCR beta chain stems from a study of human T cells and chemical hapten exposure. Study findings and constraints: High-frequency TCRs, those above 1 in 1000, stayed the same after DPC sensitization. Donor immune responses may differ from healthy people's, since all donors had alopecia.

Time point indicated: patch test 1, 2 weeks after DPC sensitization. Stated treatment: therapeutic diphenylcyclopropenone sensitization with weekly scalp DPC. In its sample, this clonotype was seen a few times. Its target is unknown. In TCRdb, the RACE reads were re-called with MiXCR into one record per CDR3 protein. The data contain roughly 120,000 distinct CDR3 sequences, 9.5% to 13% of them singletons. The material sequenced was whole blood, taken in connection with sensitization to the hapten diphenylcyclopropenone (DPC). The source is a woman between 50 and 59 years old with alopecia areata. Some clones in this sample may be carry-over from other donors' samples.

The DNA for the CDR3 is TGTGCCAGCAGGTATAGCGGGGCCACGTCGGATACGCAGTATTTT. Protein product: CASRYSGATSDTQYF. The chain uses TRBV6-5 and TRBJ2-3, with 8 bases aligning to TRBD2. Trimming took 6 bases from V and 6 from J; bases not matched to a gene: 11. The CDR3 totals 15 residues. Germline V gene lookup returns CDR1 MNHEY and CDR2 SVGAGI.